A few counts support the clone carrying this T cell receptor (beta chain). Its antigen is as yet unknown. This sample stems from a study of post-analysis software for immune sequencing data. Findings and caveats of the study: Controls showed significantly higher normalized Chao1 diversity than did multiple sclerosis patients. Included in a set of five TRBV segments more frequent in patients than controls were TRBV5-6, TRBV5-1 and TRBV20-1.

V was clipped by 3 bases and J by 4 bases, with 12 bases between them. The CDR3 covers 14 residues. CDR1 SGHKS and CDR2 YYEKEE come from the germline V gene (reference sequence). cDNA libraries of TCR beta carried unique molecular identifiers. From the PCR reads, TCRdb called clonotypes with MiXCR, one entry per CDR3 protein. The sample lists roughly 600,000 distinct CDR3 sequences; around 47% were seen once. The sequence was obtained from a girl aged 5 to 17 with multiple sclerosis. The J gene is TRBJ2-3, the V gene TRBV5-5, with no clear D. The sample taken for sequencing was blood. The DNA for the CDR3 is TGTGCCAGCAGCTCCCCTCAGGTGGCAGATACGCAGTATTTT. Translating gives CASSSPQVADTQYF.